This T cell receptor (beta chain) was identified in a study of T cells in Graves' hyperthyroidism and ophthalmopathy. General study results and limits: The blood repertoire included most of the expanded thyroid clonotypes above 0.001.

It was RNA transcripts that yielded the amplified TCR beta CDR3 regions. In the first-round RT-PCR of the TCR CDR3, the HTBI primer set was used. In TCRdb, the multiplex PCR reads were re-called with MiXCR into one record per CDR3 protein. The sample carries 350,000 to 450,000 distinct CDR3 sequences, approximately 18% recorded once. It was uncontrolled infection, other autoimmune disease, pregnancy or lactation that excluded patients. This clonotype has ten or more counts. Its antigen is unidentified. This TCR was recovered from a young woman with Graves' hyperthyroidism that later progressed to Graves' ophthalmopathy. The source material was blood.

CDR3 nucleotide sequence: TGTGCCAGCAGCTCCCTGAAGGAGGGACAAGAGACCCAGTACTTC. Translating gives CASSSLKEGQETQYF. The rearrangement joins TRBV11-2 to TRBJ2-5; tentative D call: TRBD2 (6 bases). V was trimmed by 4 bases and J by 2 bases, leaving 14 bases between them. The CDR3 totals 15 residues. In germline, CDR1 is SGHAT, CDR2 FQNNGV.